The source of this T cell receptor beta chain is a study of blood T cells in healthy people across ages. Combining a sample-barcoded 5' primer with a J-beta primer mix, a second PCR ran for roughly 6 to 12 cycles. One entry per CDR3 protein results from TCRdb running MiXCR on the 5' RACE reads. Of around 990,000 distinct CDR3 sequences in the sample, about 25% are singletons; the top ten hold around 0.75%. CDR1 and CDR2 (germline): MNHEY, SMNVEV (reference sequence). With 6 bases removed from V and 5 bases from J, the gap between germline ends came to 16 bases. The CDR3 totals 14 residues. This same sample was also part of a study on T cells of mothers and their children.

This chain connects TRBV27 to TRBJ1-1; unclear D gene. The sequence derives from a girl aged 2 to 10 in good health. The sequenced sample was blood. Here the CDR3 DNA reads TGTGCCAGCAGCCCCGGAGGTCCTCAGACTGAAGCTTTCTTT. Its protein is CASSPGGPQTEAFF.